This entry lists 29 T cell receptor beta chains sequenced from one sample in a study of response to subunit inactivated influenza vaccine. TCRdb re-analysed the RT-PCR reads in MiXCR, keeping a single row per CDR3 protein. The table lists approximately 570,000 distinct CDR3 sequences, around 8% of them singletons. The material sequenced was PBMCs from blood, taken less than 30 months after vaccination. The receptor source for this set is a man in his fifties or sixties who received an inactivated influenza vaccine.

This clonotype was seen ten or more times. This sequence joins TRBV7-2 and TRBJ2-1; 10 nucleotides line up with TRBD2. Germline CDR1 SGHTA, CDR2 FQGNSA. The CDR3 spans 16 residues. Trimming removed 0 bases from V and 4 bases from J; junction bases left unmatched: 3. The CDR3 here is CASSLASGRGYNEQFF. As DNA, the CDR3 is TGTGCCAGCAGCTTAGCCAGCGGGAGGGGGTACAATGAGCAGTTCTTC.

This clonotype was detected ten times or more. The rearrangement links TRBV10-3 to TRBJ2-1; perhaps D is TRBD1 or TRBD2 (5 bases each). The CDR3 runs to 18 residues. Germline CDR1 reads ENHRY; CDR2 reads SYGVKD. The V gene lost 4 bases and the J gene lost 4 bases, with 23 bases spanning the gap. CDR3 DNA: TGTGCCATCAGTGTGAATCCGGGACCAACATTGGAATACAATGAGCAGTTCTTC. It is translated as CAISVNPGPTLEYNEQFF.

V and J are TRBV10-1 and TRBJ2-3; D is undetermined. The CDR3 contains 15 residues. Germline assignment: CDR1 WNHNN and CDR2 SYGVQD (reference sequence). Trimming took off 4 bases at V and 2 bases at J, with 13 bases between the two ends. The CDR3: CASSGGRPYTDTQYF. In DNA, the CDR3 is TGCGCCAGCAGTGGAGGACGGCCCTACACAGATACGCAGTATTTT.

The V gene is TRBV7-6, the J gene TRBJ2-7; D unclear. The germline gives CDR1 SGHVS, CDR2 FNYEAQ. This CDR3 has 14 amino acids. V lost 1 base and J 1 base, leaving 8 bases between the germline ends. The CDR3 loop is CASSLEAGSYEQYF. The CDR3 nucleotides read TGTGCCAGCAGCTTAGAGGCCGGATCCTACGAGCAGTACTTC. The whole variable domain, filled in from reference TRBV7-6 and TRBJ2-7, reads GAGVSQSPRYKVTKRGQDVALRCDPISGHVSLYWYRQALGQGPEFLTYFNYEAQQDKSGLPNDRFSAERPEGSISTLTIQRTEQRDSAMYRCASSLEAGSYEQYFGPGTRLTVT.

This rearrangement joins TRBV19 to TRBJ2-1, with TRBD1 matching over 11 bases. Germline V gene lookup returns CDR1 LNHDA and CDR2 SQIVND (reference sequence). The CDR3 is made up of 20 amino acids. The V segment lost 5 bases and the J segment 0 bases; nucleotides outside the gene matches: 15. The CDR3 sequence is CASSLGTGGPFDYSYNEQFF. CDR3 nucleotides: TGTGCCAGTAGTTTAGGGACAGGGGGACCTTTTGATTACTCCTACAATGAGCAGTTCTTC. The variable domain in full, with the rest retrieved from reference TRBV19 and TRBJ2-1, is DGGITQSPKYLFRKEGQNVTLSCEQNLNHDAMYWYRQDPGQGLRLIYYSQIVNDFQKGDIAEGYSVSREKKESFPLTVTSAQKNPTAFYLCASSLGTGGPFDYSYNEQFFGPGTRLTVL.

This clonotype showed up many times. V is TRBV5-1 and J is TRBJ2-2; TRBD2 agrees at 7 bases. The ends lost 5 bases at V and 5 bases at J; junction bases unmatched: 9. The CDR3 has 15 residues. Germline CDR1 is SGHRS and CDR2 is YFSETQ. The CDR3: CASRTGTTLTGELFF. DNA for the CDR3: TGCGCCAGCAGAACCGGGACTACACTTACCGGGGAGCTGTTTTTT. The whole variable domain, remainder taken from reference TRBV5-1 and TRBJ2-2, is KAGVTQTPRYLIKTRGQQVTLSCSPISGHRSVSWYQQTPGQGLQFLFEYFSETQRNKGNFPGRFSGRQFSNSRSEMNVSTLELGDSALYLCASRTGTTLTGELFFGEGSRLTVL.

This clonotype was seen only a few times. The chain uses TRBV6-5 and TRBJ1-4, with 7 bases identical to TRBD1. The CDR3 has 14 residues. V dropped 4 bases and J dropped 5; count of bases not matched to a gene: 4. From germline, CDR1 is MNHEY and CDR2 SVGAGI. The CDR3 spells CASSSHRGNEKLFF. The CDR3 DNA sequence: TGTGCCAGCAGTTCCCACAGGGGAAATGAAAAACTGTTTTTT.

This clonotype has more than one count but fewer than ten. V gene TRBV20-1 combines with J gene TRBJ2-3, with TRBD1 as a possible D gene (5 bases). CDR3 length equals 12 residues. Trimming took 6 bases from V and 6 from J, leaving 13 bases between them. CDR1 and CDR2 from the germline V gene are DFQATT and SNEGSKA (reference sequence). The CDR3 region has the DNA TGCAGTGCCCCAGGGCAGAGGGATACGCAGTATTTT. As protein: CSAPGQRDTQYF.

The chain joins TRBV20-1 to TRBJ1-1; TRBD1 matches at 7 bases. CDR3 length: 13 residues. Germline CDR1 and CDR2: DFQATT and SNEGSKA (reference sequence). This CDR3 reads CSTTRGRNTEAFF. CDR3 nucleotides: TGCAGCACAACGAGGGGGCGGAACACTGAAGCTTTCTTT.

This rearrangement joins TRBV6-5 to TRBJ1-2, with no clear D. Between the trimmed V and J ends, which lost 2 bases and 0 bases, there was a span of 10 bases. The CDR3 loop spans 15 amino acids. CDR1 and CDR2 from the germline V gene are MNHEY and SVGAGI. Here the CDR3 reads CASSYPADSNYGYTF. Written as DNA, the CDR3 is TGTGCCAGCAGTTACCCGGCGGATTCTAACTATGGCTACACCTTC.

This clonotype was counted ten times or more. CDR3 coding DNA: TGCGCCAGCAGCCAAGTTTCAGGGTTCAATGAGCAGTTCTTC. Translation: CASSQVSGFNEQFF. V gene TRBV4-1 combines with J gene TRBJ2-1; D may be TRBD1 (5 bases). This CDR3 is built from 14 residues. The germline V and J ends were trimmed by 1 base and 6 bases, with 10 bases remaining between them. CDR1 is MGHRA and CDR2 is YSYEKL in the germline V gene.

As concerns this clonotype: The germline gene is not matched at one end of the junction; a read error may be the cause. This sequence joins TRBV5-1 and TRBJ2-7, with TRBD2 as a possible D gene (5 bases). The CDR3 totals 14 residues. The V gene's germline CDR1 is SGHRS and CDR2 YFSETQ. The CDR3, as DNA: TGCGCTAGCAGCTTGGCGAATGCGGGTTACGAGCAGTACTTC. It encodes CASSLANAGYEQYF.

This clonotype occurred a few times. The chain combines TRBV30 with TRBJ1-3, with 9 nucleotides matching TRBD1. Germline loops: CDR1 GTSNPN, CDR2 SVGIG (reference sequence). The CDR3 extends over 15 amino acids. The trim removed 2 bases at V and 4 bases at J, leaving 6 bases unmatched. This chain's CDR3 is CAWSSGTGSGNTIYF. The DNA for the CDR3 is TGTGCCTGGAGTTCCGGGACAGGGTCGGGAAACACCATATATTTT.

This clonotype was detected only a few times. This chain uses TRBV19 with TRBJ1-5, with TRBD1 matching 7 bases. CDR3 length equals 14 residues. CDR1 is LNHDA, CDR2 SQIVND, per germline (reference sequence). V shed 7 bases, J shed 5 bases, and the junction held 8 bases outside the gene matches. The CDR3 loop reads CASTRLQGHQPQHF. The CDR3 nucleotides read TGTGCCAGTACCCGATTACAGGGGCATCAGCCCCAGCATTTT. The full variable domain, with the rest looked up from reference TRBV19 and TRBJ1-5, is DGGITQSPKYLFRKEGQNVTLSCEQNLNHDAMYWYRQDPGQGLRLIYYSQIVNDFQKGDIAEGYSVSREKKESFPLTVTSAQKNPTAFYLCASTRLQGHQPQHFGDGTRLSIL.

The sample holds a few counts of this clonotype. V and J are TRBV3-1 and TRBJ2-7; tentative D call: TRBD1 (6 bases). V was pared by 1 base and J by 2 bases, with 12 bases between. CDR1 is LGHDT and CDR2 is YNNKEL in the germline V gene (reference sequence). The CDR3 length is 15 residues. The DNA of the CDR3 is TGTGCCAGCAGCCAAGTGTCGGCAGGGGCCTACGAGCAGTACTTC. This translates into CASSQVSAGAYEQYF.

This clonotype was recorded a few times. The chain recombines TRBV30 with TRBJ2-4; D perhaps matches TRBD1 (5 bases). The CDR3 has 15 residues. Germline V gene sequence: CDR1 GTSNPN, CDR2 SVGIG (reference sequence). The germline V and J ends were trimmed by 1 base and 1 base, with 11 bases remaining between them. CDR3 in DNA: TGTGCCTGGAGTGGGAAAGGGGCGGCCAAAAACATTCAGTACTTC. Its translation: CAWSGKGAAKNIQYF.

This clonotype was observed at least ten times. The chain has TRBV20-1 and TRBJ2-1; 9 bases align to TRBD1. The CDR3 has 13 amino acids. From germline, CDR1 is DFQATT and CDR2 SNEGSKA (reference sequence). V shed 6 bases and J 5 bases; nucleotides not matched to a gene: 5. The CDR3 here is CSAVQGADNEQFF. The CDR3 region has the DNA TGCAGTGCCGTACAGGGGGCTGACAATGAGCAGTTCTTC.

This clonotype was counted between two and nine times. This sequence joins TRBV7-2 and TRBJ2-5; 9 bases align to TRBD2. Germline CDR1 SGHTA, CDR2 FQGNSA. V trimming: 1 base; J trimming: 1 base; junction bases outside the gene matches: 4. The CDR3 runs to 16 residues. CDR3 region: CASSLGATSGQETQYF. Here the CDR3 DNA reads TGTGCCAGCAGCTTAGGAGCGACTAGCGGCCAAGAGACCCAGTACTTC.

This chain links TRBV20-1 with TRBJ2-3, with TRBD2 matching 12 bases. The CDR3 runs to 15 residues. Germline values: CDR1 DFQATT, CDR2 SNEGSKA (reference sequence). Trimming took 3 bases from V and 5 from J; bases not matched to a gene: 6. CDR3 sequence (DNA): TGCAGTGCTAGCCCCCCTAGCGGGAGGGTAGATACGCAGTATTTT. This sequence encodes CSASPPSGRVDTQYF.

This chain links TRBV6-1 with TRBJ1-5, with D perhaps TRBD1 (5 bases). Germline CDR1 reads MNHNS; CDR2 reads SASEGT. Trimming removed 7 bases at V and 3 bases at J, with 10 bases between. CDR3 length: 13 amino acids. This CDR3 reads CASTGTVNQPQHF. The CDR3 nucleotides are TGTGCCAGCACCGGGACCGTCAATCAGCCCCAGCATTTT.

This clonotype showed up many times. V usage is TRBV20-1 and J usage is TRBJ2-1, with D perhaps matching TRBD2 (5 bases). The CDR3 loop spans 14 amino acids. The V end lost 0 bases, the J end lost 1 base, and 7 bases lay between the germline ends. Germline V gene lookup returns CDR1 DFQATT and CDR2 SNEGSKA (reference sequence). The CDR3 DNA sequence: TGCAGTGCTAGAGATCGGGAATCCTACAATGAGCAGTTCTTC. Residues: CSARDRESYNEQFF.

This chain uses TRBV11-2 with TRBJ2-1; TRBD2 agrees at 14 bases. Trimming removed 3 bases from V and 9 bases from J; junction bases left unmatched: 4. Germline CDR1 and CDR2: SGHAT and FQNNGV. The length of the CDR3 is 15 residues. The CDR3 nucleotides are TGTGCCAGCAGCTTGTGGACTAGCGGGGGGATTGAGCAGTTCTTC. This translates into CASSLWTSGGIEQFF.

Here the CDR3 reads CASASSGGFSYNEQFF. Here the CDR3 DNA reads TGCGCCAGCGCATCCTCCGGGGGATTCTCCTACAATGAGCAGTTCTTC. The chain combines TRBV5-1 with TRBJ2-1, with D perhaps matching TRBD2 (6 bases). Germline CDR1 reads SGHRS; CDR2 reads YFSETQ. V was cut by 7 bases and J by 0 bases, with 17 bases left in between. The CDR3 contains 16 residues.

This clonotype was found many times. The chain recombines TRBV7-2 with TRBJ1-5; weak D call: TRBD1 (6 bases). This CDR3 is built from 15 residues. The germline V gene has CDR1 SGHTA and CDR2 FQGNSA. Trimming shortened V by 6 bases and J by 0 bases, and 12 bases separated the two germline ends. As DNA, the CDR3 is TGTGCCAGCAGGCCTACAGGGAATAGCAATCAGCCCCAGCATTTT. It translates to CASRPTGNSNQPQHF.

This clonotype appeared many times. The chain is built from TRBV12-3 or TRBV12-4 and TRBJ1-5, with 8 bases fitting TRBD1. V trimming: 5 bases; J trimming: 6 bases; junction bases outside the gene matches: 3. The CDR3 contains 13 residues. The CDR3 nucleotides are TGTGCCAGCAGTCGAACAGGGGGTCAGCCCCAGCATTTT. Amino acids: CASSRTGGQPQHF.

This clonotype was counted only a few times. This sequence joins TRBV20-1 and TRBJ1-6; no clear D. The germline V gene has CDR1 DFQATT and CDR2 SNEGSKA (reference sequence). Trimming cost V 3 bases and J 11 bases, with 8 bases left between them. The CDR3 has 11 amino acids. CDR3 amino acids: CSASGDTPLHF. In DNA, the CDR3 is TGCAGTGCTAGCGGGGATACACCCCTCCACTTT.

CDR3 sequence reads: CASTEGTPSGNTIYF. Written as DNA, the CDR3 is TGTGCCAGCACCGAAGGGACTCCCTCTGGAAACACCATATATTTT. The gene calls are TRBV12-3 or TRBV12-4 and TRBJ1-3, with TRBD1 as a possible D gene (5 bases). CDR3 length: 15 amino acids. V was shortened by 7 bases and J by 0 bases, with 13 bases between the two germline ends.

This clonotype has at least ten counts. The chain links TRBV10-3 to TRBJ1-5; the D gene is possibly TRBD1 (5 bases). The germline gives CDR1 ENHRY, CDR2 SYGVKD. Trimming removed 11 bases at V and 5 bases at J, with 16 bases between. The CDR3 runs to 13 residues. This chain's CDR3 is CAARDGRDQPQHF. The CDR3 coding sequence is TGTGCCGCCCGGGACGGACGTGATCAGCCCCAGCATTTT.

This clonotype was detected many times. The genes are TRBV3-1 and TRBJ2-7, with D uncertain. The CDR3 has 14 residues. The germline V gene encodes CDR1 LGHDT and CDR2 YNNKEL (reference sequence). V gave up 4 bases and J gave up 0 bases, with 10 bases separating them. CDR3 in amino acids: CASSPSLGSYEQYF. The CDR3 coding sequence is TGTGCCAGCAGCCCGAGCCTCGGCTCCTACGAGCAGTACTTC.